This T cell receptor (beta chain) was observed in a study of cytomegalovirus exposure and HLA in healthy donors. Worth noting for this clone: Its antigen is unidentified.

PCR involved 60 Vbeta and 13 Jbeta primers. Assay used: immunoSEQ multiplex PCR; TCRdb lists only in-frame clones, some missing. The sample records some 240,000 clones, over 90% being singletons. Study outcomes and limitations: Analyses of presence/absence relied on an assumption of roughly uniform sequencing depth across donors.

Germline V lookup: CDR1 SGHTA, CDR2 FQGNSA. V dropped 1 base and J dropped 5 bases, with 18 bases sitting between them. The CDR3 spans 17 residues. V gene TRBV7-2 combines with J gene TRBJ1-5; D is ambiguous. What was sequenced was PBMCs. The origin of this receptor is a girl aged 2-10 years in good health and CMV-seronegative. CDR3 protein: CASSLGPQVLGHQPQHF. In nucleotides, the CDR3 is TGTGCCAGCAGCTTAGGGCCCCAGGTACTCGGCCATCAGCCCCAGCATTTT.